In this sample, the clone carrying this T cell receptor beta chain turned up many times. This entry is derived from a study of HIV-infected children after antiretroviral therapy interruption. Study in general: Children's median ages were around 9.3 years and 8 years by group. EBV and CMV exposure was recorded in most children.

Unique molecular identifiers were included in an RNA-based 3' RACE TCR library. TCRdb ran MiXCR on the 3' RACE reads and lists one entry per CDR3 protein. The sample includes about 89,000 distinct CDR3 sequences, 5.5% to 8.5% seen only once; the top ten take roughly 1.1%. The treatment is: PENTA 11 planned treatment interruption arm or continuous ART arm. Trimming shortened V by 5 bases and J by 5 bases, and 12 bases separated the two germline ends. The CDR3 has 13 amino acids. Per germline, CDR1 SGHTA and CDR2 FQGNSA. The receptor comes from a pool of human donors with HIV. The chain carries TRBV7-2 and TRBJ1-1, with D perhaps matching TRBD1 (5 bases). Sequencing used CD45RA+ CD4+ T cells from PBMCs, pooled from several time points, obtained from a donor given antiretroviral therapy, either interrupted or continuous. As to subset: naive CD4+ CD45RA+ CD45RO- T cells. This CDR3 is CASSIQGGTEAFF. The CDR3, as DNA: TGTGCCAGCAGCATCCAGGGTGGGACTGAAGCTTTCTTT.